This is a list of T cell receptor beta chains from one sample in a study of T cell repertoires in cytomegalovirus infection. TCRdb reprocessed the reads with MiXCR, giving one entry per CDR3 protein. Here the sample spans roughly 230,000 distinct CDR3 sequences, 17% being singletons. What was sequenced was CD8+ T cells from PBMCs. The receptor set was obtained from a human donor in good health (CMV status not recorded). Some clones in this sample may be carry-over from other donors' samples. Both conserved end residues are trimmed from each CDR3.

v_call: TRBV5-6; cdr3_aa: ASSLETDKTF
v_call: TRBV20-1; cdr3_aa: SARGRESRSYEQY
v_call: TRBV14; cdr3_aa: ASSPGHLNTGELF
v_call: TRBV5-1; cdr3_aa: ASSLWVGVTNTEAF
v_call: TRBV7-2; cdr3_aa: ASSLLAGQNIQY
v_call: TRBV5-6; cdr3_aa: ASSLAQSAYEQY
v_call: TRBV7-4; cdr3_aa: ASRSDTTEAF
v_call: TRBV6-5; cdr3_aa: ASSYLRGNYEQY
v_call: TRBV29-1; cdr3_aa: SVTGTALGYT
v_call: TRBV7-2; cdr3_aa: ASSSRLDSRRLEQY
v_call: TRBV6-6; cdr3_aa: ASSYSRQGSYYNEQF
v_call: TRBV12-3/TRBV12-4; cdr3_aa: ASSLVNRGYGYT
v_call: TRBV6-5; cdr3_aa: ASSYSTGGTGELF
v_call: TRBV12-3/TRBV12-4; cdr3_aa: ASSLAGTGDGYT
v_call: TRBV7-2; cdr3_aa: ASSPQQGAFTDTQY
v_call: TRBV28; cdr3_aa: ASSLEGGRYGYT
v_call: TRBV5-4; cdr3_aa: ASRKMAFGSTDTQY
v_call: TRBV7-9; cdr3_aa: ASSFGSVYEQY
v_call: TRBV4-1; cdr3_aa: ASSQPRAPKEKLF
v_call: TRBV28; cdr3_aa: ASSLTTSWDRVGMNTEAF
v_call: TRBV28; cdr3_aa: ASRKLHRVSNQPQH
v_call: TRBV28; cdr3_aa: ASSFAGYTEAF
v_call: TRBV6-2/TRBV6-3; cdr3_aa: ASQGVSSYNEQF
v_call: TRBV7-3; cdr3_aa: ASSLTVGDTQY
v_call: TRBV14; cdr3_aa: ASSQYDRSTDTQY
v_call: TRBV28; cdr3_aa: ASSLGEGHTDTQY
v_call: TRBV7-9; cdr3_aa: ASSADTGELF
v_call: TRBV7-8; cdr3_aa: ASYADSGANVLT
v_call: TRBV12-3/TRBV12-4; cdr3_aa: ASRRGGSNQPQH
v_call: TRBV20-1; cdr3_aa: SARDTQAVLSETQY
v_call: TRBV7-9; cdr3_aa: ASSIPSWTNTGELF
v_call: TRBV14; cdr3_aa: ASSQGKGRGSYEQY
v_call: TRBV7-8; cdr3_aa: ASSLWKNQETQY
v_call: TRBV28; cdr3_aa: ASSTQGVHQPQH
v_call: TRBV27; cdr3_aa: ASSLPGQTQY
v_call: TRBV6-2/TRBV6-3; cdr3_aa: ASSHGQGEREQY
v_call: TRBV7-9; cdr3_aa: ASSQDSDEKLF
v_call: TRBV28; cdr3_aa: ASSSSNHDRGWYNEQF
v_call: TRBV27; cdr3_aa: ASSLMAGGYYNEQF
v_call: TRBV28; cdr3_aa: ASRPSSWDGGHTEAF
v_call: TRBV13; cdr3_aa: ASSLGGQSTYEQY
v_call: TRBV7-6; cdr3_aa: ASSLQVAGANEQF